The rows below give T cell receptor beta chains drawn from one sample of a study of blood T cell repertoires in COVID-19. Produced via immunoSEQ multiplex PCR; TCRdb's table is partial and in-frame only. The data show approximately 65,000 clones, about 92% seen once. The sequenced sample consisted of peripheral blood. The source is a middle-aged man with COVID-19, enrolled during active disease. The CDR3 runs from the conserved cysteine through the conserved F or W. The order of the fields is V gene, J gene, clone size, D gene, CDR3 protein, CDR3 DNA. D genes are given only for firm matches. Clone size is stated in some rows and not others, as once, few, many or a class when expanded.

v_call: TRBV20-1
j_call: TRBJ1-5
clone_size: few
d_call: -
cdr3_aa: CSASLYSNQPQHF
cdr3_nt: TGCAGTGCTAGTCTTTATAGCAATCAGCCCCAGCATTTT

v_call: TRBV9
j_call: TRBJ2-1
clone_size: few
d_call: -
cdr3_aa: CASSQFGATYNEQFF
cdr3_nt: TGTGCCAGCAGCCAGTTCGGAGCGACTTACAATGAGCAGTTCTTC

v_call: TRBV6-5
j_call: TRBJ2-5
clone_size: once
d_call: -
cdr3_aa: CASSYSLGAHQETQYF
cdr3_nt: TGTGCCAGCAGTTACTCGTTGGGAGCGCACCAAGAGACCCAGTACTTC

v_call: TRBV4-1
j_call: TRBJ2-5
clone_size: -
d_call: TRBD2
cdr3_aa: CASSLTSPIPQETQYF
cdr3_nt: TGCGCCAGCAGCTTGACTAGCCCTATACCCCAAGAGACCCAGTACTTC

v_call: TRBV19
j_call: TRBJ1-2
clone_size: -
d_call: -
cdr3_aa: CASSRGDYGYTF
cdr3_nt: TGTGCCAGTAGTAGAGGTGACTATGGCTACACCTTC

v_call: TRBV3-1/TRBV3-2
j_call: TRBJ2-3
clone_size: -
d_call: TRBD2
cdr3_aa: CASSRRTSGYTDTQYF
cdr3_nt: TGTGCCAGCAGCCGACGGACTAGCGGTTACACAGATACGCAGTATTTT

v_call: TRBV19
j_call: TRBJ2-5
clone_size: -
d_call: -
cdr3_aa: CASKGQQETQYF
cdr3_nt: TGTGCCAGTAAAGGACAGCAAGAGACCCAGTACTTC

v_call: TRBV12-3/TRBV12-4
j_call: TRBJ1-1
clone_size: -
d_call: -
cdr3_aa: CASSGGQNTEAFF
cdr3_nt: TGTGCCAGCAGTGGGGGACAGAACACTGAAGCTTTCTTT

v_call: TRBV6-5
j_call: TRBJ2-2
clone_size: -
d_call: TRBD1
cdr3_aa: CASRVRQGNTGELFF
cdr3_nt: TGTGCCAGCAGGGTTAGACAGGGCAACACCGGGGAGCTGTTTTTT

v_call: TRBV7-2
j_call: TRBJ1-1
clone_size: -
d_call: TRBD1
cdr3_aa: CASSHGQGNTEAFF
cdr3_nt: TGTGCCAGCAGCCACGGACAGGGGAACACTGAAGCTTTCTTT

v_call: TRBV6-5
j_call: TRBJ2-3
clone_size: -
d_call: TRBD2
cdr3_aa: CASSRGLAGGDTQYF
cdr3_nt: TGTGCCAGCAGCCGGGGACTAGCGGGAGGAGATACGCAGTATTTT

v_call: TRBV6-5
j_call: TRBJ2-5
clone_size: -
d_call: -
cdr3_aa: CASRVRKETQYF
cdr3_nt: TGTGCCAGCAGAGTGAGGAAAGAGACCCAGTACTTC

v_call: TRBV28
j_call: TRBJ1-2
clone_size: -
d_call: TRBD1
cdr3_aa: CASSWRGDRGGGYTF
cdr3_nt: TGTGCCAGCAGTTGGCGGGGGGACAGGGGAGGTGGCTACACCTTC

v_call: TRBV30
j_call: TRBJ1-2
clone_size: -
d_call: TRBD1
cdr3_aa: CAWSSDRGLYGYTF
cdr3_nt: TGTGCCTGGAGTTCGGACAGGGGGCTCTATGGCTACACCTTC

v_call: TRBV9
j_call: TRBJ2-1
clone_size: -
d_call: TRBD2
cdr3_aa: CASSPRGDWYNEQFF
cdr3_nt: TGTGCCAGCAGCCCCCGGGGGGACTGGTACAATGAGCAGTTCTTC

v_call: TRBV7-9
j_call: TRBJ2-1
clone_size: few
d_call: TRBD2
cdr3_aa: CASSRRVAGDPALDEQFF
cdr3_nt: TGTGCCAGCAGCCGCCGGGTAGCGGGAGACCCCGCGTTGGATGAGCAGTTCTTC

v_call: TRBV30
j_call: TRBJ2-3
clone_size: -
d_call: -
cdr3_aa: CAWSSDRLDTQYF
cdr3_nt: TGTGCCTGGAGTAGCGACAGACTAGATACGCAGTATTTT

v_call: TRBV27
j_call: TRBJ1-1
clone_size: -
d_call: -
cdr3_aa: CASRARGTEAFF
cdr3_nt: TGTGCCAGCAGGGCCCGGGGGACTGAAGCTTTCTTT

v_call: TRBV15
j_call: TRBJ2-3
clone_size: -
d_call: -
cdr3_aa: CATSRGTSTDTQYF
cdr3_nt: TGTGCCACCAGCAGAGGCACTAGCACAGATACGCAGTATTTT

v_call: TRBV30
j_call: TRBJ2-1
clone_size: -
d_call: TRBD1
cdr3_aa: CAWNTGRDRGTYNEQFF
cdr3_nt: TGTGCCTGGAATACTGGGAGAGACAGGGGTACCTACAATGAGCAGTTCTTC

v_call: TRBV18
j_call: TRBJ2-5
clone_size: -
d_call: -
cdr3_aa: CASSRGGQETQYF
cdr3_nt: TGTGCCAGCTCACGCGGAGGACAGGAGACCCAGTACTTC

v_call: TRBV4-2
j_call: TRBJ2-2
clone_size: -
d_call: TRBD2
cdr3_aa: CASSQDNGRAFGELFF
cdr3_nt: TGTGCCAGCAGCCAAGACAACGGGAGGGCCTTCGGGGAGCTGTTTTTT

v_call: TRBV5-1
j_call: TRBJ1-5
clone_size: -
d_call: -
cdr3_aa: CASSWGGANQPQHF
cdr3_nt: TGCGCCAGCAGCTGGGGGGGGGCCAATCAGCCCCAGCATTTT

v_call: TRBV28
j_call: TRBJ1-2
clone_size: few
d_call: -
cdr3_aa: CASSLYGGRYGYTF
cdr3_nt: TGTGCCAGCAGTTTATACGGGGGACGCTATGGCTACACCTTC

v_call: TRBV18
j_call: TRBJ2-2
clone_size: -
d_call: TRBD1
cdr3_aa: CASSPNVPGTANTGELFF
cdr3_nt: TGTGCCAGCTCACCAAACGTCCCCGGGACAGCGAACACCGGGGAGCTGTTTTTT

v_call: TRBV5-1
j_call: TRBJ2-2
clone_size: -
d_call: TRBD1
cdr3_aa: CASSLGTGEITGELFF
cdr3_nt: TGCGCCAGCAGCTTGGGGACAGGGGAAATCACCGGGGAGCTGTTTTTT

v_call: TRBV28
j_call: TRBJ2-1
clone_size: -
d_call: TRBD2
cdr3_aa: CASSLTSGNAYNEQFF
cdr3_nt: TGTGCCAGCAGTTTGACTAGCGGAAATGCCTACAATGAGCAGTTCTTC

v_call: TRBV4-1
j_call: TRBJ2-3
clone_size: -
d_call: TRBD1
cdr3_aa: CASSRGQGATDTQYF
cdr3_nt: TGCGCCAGCAGCCGAGGACAGGGGGCTACAGATACGCAGTATTTT

v_call: TRBV7-9
j_call: TRBJ1-1
clone_size: once
d_call: -
cdr3_aa: CASSFLTGPEAFF
cdr3_nt: TGTGCCAGCAGCTTCCTGACAGGCCCTGAAGCTTTCTTT

v_call: TRBV3-1/TRBV3-2
j_call: TRBJ2-2
clone_size: -
d_call: TRBD2
cdr3_aa: CASNPGTSGRIDTGELFF
cdr3_nt: TGTGCCAGCAACCCCGGGACTAGCGGGAGAATAGACACCGGGGAGCTGTTTTTT

v_call: TRBV5-4
j_call: TRBJ1-6
clone_size: -
d_call: TRBD1
cdr3_aa: CASSFGSGTGNSPLHF
cdr3_nt: TGTGCCAGCAGCTTCGGATCCGGGACAGGCAATTCACCCCTCCACTTT

v_call: TRBV7-6
j_call: TRBJ1-2
clone_size: -
d_call: -
cdr3_aa: CASSPMAGDNYGYTF
cdr3_nt: TGTGCCAGCAGCCCCATGGCAGGGGATAACTATGGCTACACCTTC

v_call: TRBV4-2
j_call: TRBJ2-7
clone_size: -
d_call: -
cdr3_aa: CASSGREEQYF
cdr3_nt: TGTGCCAGCAGCGGTCGGGAGGAGCAGTACTTC

v_call: TRBV7-9
j_call: TRBJ2-7
clone_size: -
d_call: -
cdr3_aa: CASTPPLRKGRFAYEQYF
cdr3_nt: TGTGCCAGCACCCCACCACTCAGGAAGGGGCGTTTTGCCTACGAGCAGTACTTC